A selection of T cell receptor beta chains follows, all from one sample in a study of shared clonotypes between healthy human individuals. The data were produced by immunoSEQ multiplex PCR, yet TCRdb's version contains in-frame clones alone and is incomplete. This table has some 300,000 clones, over 70% appearing once. Source material: memory CD4+ T cells sorted from blood. The source of these receptors is a man aged 30 to 39 in good health. The CDR3 runs from the conserved cysteine through the conserved F or W. D genes are given only for firm matches. Size values are once, few and many counts, or a class for expanded clones, and some rows have none.

J,V,size,D,DNA,CDR3
TRBJ2-3,TRBV7-6,NA,TRBD2,TGTGCCAGCAGCGGGACTAGCGGTTCGTATACGCAGTATTTT,CASSGTSGSYTQYF
TRBJ2-7,TRBV7-8,NA,TRBD2,TGTGCCAGCATGGGCCTAGCGGGAACCGGGGGGCTCTACGAGCAGTACTTC,CASMGLAGTGGLYEQYF
TRBJ1-4,TRBV7-9,NA,TRBD1,TGTGCCAGCCAGCAGGGGGCCGGAGAAAAACTGTTTTTT,CASQQGAGEKLFF
TRBJ2-3,TRBV5-1,few,TRBD2,TGCGCCAGCAGCTTCCCACTAGCGGGAGGGGGAGATACGCAGTATTTT,CASSFPLAGGGDTQYF
TRBJ2-7,TRBV5-1,few,NA,TGCGCCAGCAGCTTGGGGGCCGGGGAGCAGTACTTC,CASSLGAGEQYF
TRBJ2-7,TRBV15,NA,NA,TGTGCCACCAGCCGACAGGCGGGCGAGCAGTACTTC,CATSRQAGEQYF
TRBJ2-7,TRBV7-2,few,TRBD2,TGTGCCAGCAGACCGGGAGGGCCTTCCTACGAGCAGTACTTC,CASRPGGPSYEQYF
TRBJ2-7,TRBV2,NA,TRBD1,TGTGCCAGCAGTGAGGGACAGGGGTCCTACGAGCAGTACTTC,CASSEGQGSYEQYF
TRBJ2-7,TRBV4-3,NA,NA,TGCGCCAGCAGCCAAGTCCAGGGGAGGACCTACGAGCAGTACTTC,CASSQVQGRTYEQYF
TRBJ2-1,TRBV2,NA,NA,TGTGCCACCTCCGAGTACAATGAGCAGTTCTTC,CATSEYNEQFF
TRBJ2-2,TRBV5-4,NA,NA,TGTGCCAGCAGCTTGGGGTCCAGCATCACCGGGGAGCTGTTTTTT,CASSLGSSITGELFF
TRBJ1-4,TRBV19,NA,NA,TGTGCCAGTAGTATACCCCTGCCCAGGGGAGGAGAAAAACTGTTTTTT,CASSIPLPRGGEKLFF
TRBJ2-5,TRBV20-1,NA,NA,TGCAGCCAAGGGGCTGAAGAGACCCAGTACTTC,CSQGAEETQYF
TRBJ2-2,TRBV2,NA,NA,TGTGCCAGCAGTGTGAGGTCGGGGACCGGGGAGCTGTTTTTT,CASSVRSGTGELFF
TRBJ2-3,TRBV29-1,many,TRBD2,TGCAGCGTTGAAAAATACAGACTAGCGGGAGATGGTGGCGCAGATACGCAGTATTTT,CSVEKYRLAGDGGADTQYF
TRBJ2-7,TRBV5-1,NA,NA,TGCGCCAGCAGCTTGGCGGGGACTTCCTACGAGCAGTACTTC,CASSLAGTSYEQYF
TRBJ2-2,TRBV5-6,NA,NA,TGTGCCAGCAGCTTGGACGCCTCCTGGGAGCTGTTTTTT,CASSLDASWELFF
TRBJ2-7,TRBV14,NA,TRBD1,TGTGCCAGCAGCGGGACAGGGGTGCGCGAGCAGTACTTC,CASSGTGVREQYF
TRBJ1-3,TRBV5-1,NA,NA,TGCGCCAGCAGCTCAAGTTGGGCCTCTGGAAACACCATATATTTT,CASSSSWASGNTIYF
TRBJ2-3,TRBV18,NA,TRBD1,TGTGCCAGCTCACAAGGGACAGGGGCAGATACGCAGTATTTT,CASSQGTGADTQYF
TRBJ1-2,TRBV19,once,NA,TGTGCCAGTAGTATATCAAGGGGCGATGGCTACACCTTC,CASSISRGDGYTF
TRBJ1-2,TRBV30,once,NA,TGTGCCTGGATTCAGGCAGGGGGCTACACCTTC,CAWIQAGGYTF
TRBJ1-3,TRBV28,NA,NA,TGTGCCAGCAGTTTAAGCGGCTTCTCTGGAAACACCATATATTTT,CASSLSGFSGNTIYF
TRBJ2-1,TRBV19,NA,TRBD2,TGTGCCAGTAGTACGTTGAGGCTAGCGGGATTTAATGAGCAGTTCTTC,CASSTLRLAGFNEQFF
TRBJ1-1,TRBV28,NA,NA,TGTGCCAGCAGAACGACAGGCTTGAGCCCTGAAGCTTTCTTT,CASRTTGLSPEAFF
TRBJ2-1,TRBV19,NA,NA,TGTGCCAGTAGTATCGAATACTACAATGAGCAGTTCTTC,CASSIEYYNEQFF
TRBJ1-1,TRBV19,large,TRBD1,TGTGCCAGTGGGACAGGGCGTAACACTGAAGCTTTCTTT,CASGTGRNTEAFF
TRBJ2-3,TRBV30,NA,NA,TGTGCCTGGAGTAACCTGGCAGATACGCAGTATTTT,CAWSNLADTQYF
TRBJ2-3,TRBV10-3,NA,NA,TGTGCCATCAGCGCCCCCCAGGGGGCGGGAGTCACAGATACGCAGTATTTT,CAISAPQGAGVTDTQYF
TRBJ2-3,TRBV5-1,NA,NA,TGCGCCAGCAGCCCCCTACTAGGCGGGCGTAGCACAGATACGCAGTATTTT,CASSPLLGGRSTDTQYF
TRBJ2-6,TRBV25-1,NA,TRBD2,TGTGCCAGCAGAGCGTCGGGAGGTTCGGGGTCTGGGGCCAACGTCCTGACTTTC,CASRASGGSGSGANVLTF
TRBJ1-5,TRBV27,NA,NA,TGTGCCAGCAGAGCAGCCACCCGGGTCGGCAATCAGCCCCAGCATTTT,CASRAATRVGNQPQHF
TRBJ2-5,TRBV2,NA,TRBD2,TGTGCCAGCAGTGTAGTAGCGGGGCCCCAAGAGACCCAGTACTTC,CASSVVAGPQETQYF
TRBJ1-2,TRBV7-8,NA,NA,TGTGCCAGCAGCTTAGCCTCGGGGACCAGTAGGTATGGCTACACCTTC,CASSLASGTSRYGYTF
TRBJ1-1,TRBV11-2,NA,NA,TGTGCCAGCAGCTCACCTCGGAGGGGCGAAGCTTTCTTT,CASSSPRRGEAFF
TRBJ1-2,TRBV28,many,NA,TGTGCCAGCAGTTTAGACAGTAACTATGGCTACACCTTC,CASSLDSNYGYTF
TRBJ1-1,TRBV29-1,NA,NA,TGCAGCGTTGTTAGGGGGGCCGAGAGCACTGAAGCTTTCTTT,CSVVRGAESTEAFF
TRBJ2-7,TRBV29-1,NA,TRBD2,TGCAGCGTCCGGGGGGGTTTCGAGCAGTACTTC,CSVRGGFEQYF
TRBJ1-2,TRBV7-8,NA,NA,TGTGCCAGCAGAGTAGGGACCCGGGGCTACACCTTC,CASRVGTRGYTF
TRBJ2-2,TRBV6-4,NA,NA,TGTGCCAGCAGTGTCCAGACAGGGAACACCGGGGAGCTGTTTTTT,CASSVQTGNTGELFF
TRBJ2-1,TRBV27,NA,TRBD1,TGTGCCAGCAGTCCGACAGGGACCCCCCCCGCGAATGAGCAGTTCTTC,CASSPTGTPPANEQFF
TRBJ2-1,TRBV25-1,NA,NA,TGTGCCAGCAATGACATCCGGCGCTCCTACAATGAGCAGTTCTTC,CASNDIRRSYNEQFF
TRBJ1-1,TRBV10-2,few,NA,TGCGCCAGCAGTGCGGGGACGGAGAACACTGAAGCTTTCTTT,CASSAGTENTEAFF
TRBJ2-1,TRBV7-8,NA,NA,TGTGCCAGCAGCCCCACGATAAACAATGAGCAGTTCTTC,CASSPTINNEQFF
TRBJ2-5,TRBV9,few,NA,TGTGCCAGCAGTTCGGGGACGGCCACCGTAGAGACCCAGTACTTC,CASSSGTATVETQYF
TRBJ2-3,TRBV4-3,many,TRBD1,TGCGCCAGCAGCCAGGGGGTTTATGGGACAGGGATAAAAGCTAGCACAGATACGCAGTATTTT,CASSQGVYGTGIKASTDTQYF
TRBJ2-3,TRBV6-4,once,TRBD2,TGTGCCAGCAGTGTCGACGGGAGGGCCACAGATACGCAGTATTTT,CASSVDGRATDTQYF
TRBJ2-1,TRBV28,NA,TRBD1,TGTGCCAGCACTACAGGGGGCTCCTACAATGAGCAGTTCTTC,CASTTGGSYNEQFF
TRBJ2-2,TRBV25-1,many,NA,TGTGCCAGCAGTGATATCGGACTGAGCGGGGAGCTGTTTTTT,CASSDIGLSGELFF
TRBJ2-1,TRBV7-2,NA,NA,TGTGCCAGCAGCTCGTCACTAGGCCCCAATGAGCAGTTCTTC,CASSSSLGPNEQFF
TRBJ2-3,TRBV5-1,NA,NA,TGCGCCAGCAGCTTGGCCAGGGCAGGCACAGATACGCAGTATTTT,CASSLARAGTDTQYF
TRBJ1-5,TRBV18,NA,TRBD1,TGTGCCAGCTCATCTTCCGGGACAGATAGCAATCAGCCCCAGCATTTT,CASSSSGTDSNQPQHF
TRBJ2-2,TRBV19,NA,TRBD2,TGTGCCAGTAGTATAGTTTACCGGACCGGGACTAGATCCGGGGAGCTGTTTTTT,CASSIVYRTGTRSGELFF
TRBJ2-5,TRBV5-6,once,NA,TGTGCCAGCAGCCCTCAAAGTGGAGAGACCCAGTACTTC,CASSPQSGETQYF
TRBJ2-3,TRBV18,few,TRBD2,TGTGCCAGCTCACCACGACTAGCGGGAATCCAAGATACGCAGTATTTT,CASSPRLAGIQDTQYF
TRBJ1-1,TRBV19,NA,TRBD1,TGTGCCAGTAGGAATGACAGGGGTCACATGAACACTGAAGCTTTCTTT,CASRNDRGHMNTEAFF
TRBJ2-7,TRBV5-5,NA,TRBD1,TGTGCCAGCCAGACAGGGAACGGCTACGAGCAGTACTTC,CASQTGNGYEQYF
TRBJ2-1,TRBV6-1,NA,NA,TGTGCCAGCTCCCAGGGGTCCTACAATGAGCAGTTCTTC,CASSQGSYNEQFF
TRBJ2-7,TRBV15,NA,NA,TGTGCCACCAGCAGAGATCATATCAACTACGAGCAGTACTTC,CATSRDHINYEQYF